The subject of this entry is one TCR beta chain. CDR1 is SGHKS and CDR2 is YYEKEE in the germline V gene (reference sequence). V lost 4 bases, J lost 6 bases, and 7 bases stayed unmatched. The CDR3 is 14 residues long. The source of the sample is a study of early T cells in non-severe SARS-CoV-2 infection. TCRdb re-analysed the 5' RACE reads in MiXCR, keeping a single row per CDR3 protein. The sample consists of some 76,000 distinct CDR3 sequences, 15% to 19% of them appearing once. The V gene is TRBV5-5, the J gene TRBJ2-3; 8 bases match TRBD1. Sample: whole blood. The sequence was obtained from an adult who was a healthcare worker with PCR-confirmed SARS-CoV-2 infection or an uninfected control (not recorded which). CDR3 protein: CASSIGQGRDTQYF. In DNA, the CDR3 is TGTGCCAGCAGCATCGGACAGGGCAGGGATACGCAGTATTTT. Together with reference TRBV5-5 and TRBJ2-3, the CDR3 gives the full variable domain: DAGVTQSPTHLIKTRGQQVTLRCSPISGHKSVSWYQQVLGQGPQFIFQYYEKEERGRGNFPDRFSARQFPNYSSELNVNALLLGDSALYLCASSIGQGRDTQYFGPGTRLTVL.